There are a few counts of the clone carrying this TCR beta chain. The antigen is undetermined. The source of the sample is a study of T cells after yellow fever vaccination. Study-level results: Subsequent to the booster, the majority of primary-vaccination clones reappeared (96% CD4, approximately 90% CD8). Although most clonotypes did not, a small share appeared in both CD4 and CD8 compartments. In FACS-sorted repertoires, abundant clonotypes from the bulk population could appear as contaminants.

TCRdb fed the 5' RACE reads into MiXCR, producing one record per CDR3 protein. The sample includes under 550,000 distinct CDR3 sequences, 21% of them seen just once. Germline CDR1 reads SGHRS; CDR2 reads YFSETQ. Trimming cost V 3 bases and J 0 bases; bases outside gene matches: 4. This CDR3 has 17 residues. Source: PBMCs, taken roughly 20 days after the first yellow fever vaccination. The clonotype originates from a man aged 18-30 years who received the YFV17D yellow fever vaccine. The chain joins TRBV5-1 to TRBJ2-6; TRBD1 aligns across 9 bases. CDR3 coding DNA: TGCGCCAGCAGCTACGGGACAGGGAACTCTGGGGCCAACGTCCTGACTTTC. Amino acids: CASSYGTGNSGANVLTF. Filled out from reference TRBV5-1 and TRBJ2-6, the complete variable domain reads KAGVTQTPRYLIKTRGQQVTLSCSPISGHRSVSWYQQTPGQGLQFLFEYFSETQRNKGNFPGRFSGRQFSNSRSEMNVSTLELGDSALYLCASSYGTGNSGANVLTFGAGSRLTVL.